A selection of T cell receptor beta chains follows, all from one sample in a study of tumor-infiltrating lymphocytes in primary liver carcinoma. Via MiXCR, TCRdb re-called the multiplex PCR reads, giving one row per CDR3 protein. The sample shows about 320,000 distinct CDR3 sequences, less than 75% of them seen only once. Sample: peripheral blood. Every receptor here comes from a man in his forties with primary liver carcinoma and hepatitis B virus infection. Each CDR3 is given with its conserved first and last residue. Each record gives: V gene, clone size, J gene, D gene, CDR3 DNA, CDR3 protein. The D gene is left open where the match is weak. The size entry is marked missing in some rows and otherwise reads once, few, many or a size class.

v_gene: TRBV29-1
abundance: .
j_gene: TRBJ2-4
d_gene: .
CDR3nt: TGCAGCGTTATTGGCGGGTCGAGAAACATTCAGTACTTC
CDR3aa: CSVIGGSRNIQYF

v_gene: TRBV24-1
abundance: few
j_gene: TRBJ2-3
d_gene: .
CDR3nt: TGTGCCAACCAGGGGACTAGCACAGATACGCAGTATTTT
CDR3aa: CANQGTSTDTQYF

v_gene: TRBV4-2
abundance: .
j_gene: TRBJ1-6
d_gene: .
CDR3nt: TGTGCCAGCAGCCAAATGACAGGTTCTACCACACCCCTCCACTTT
CDR3aa: CASSQMTGSTTPLHF

v_gene: TRBV11-2
abundance: .
j_gene: TRBJ2-3
d_gene: TRBD2
CDR3nt: TGTGCCAGCGGCGAATTAGCGGGATGGGTTACAGATACGCAGTATTTT
CDR3aa: CASGELAGWVTDTQYF

v_gene: TRBV5-1
abundance: many
j_gene: TRBJ2-7
d_gene: TRBD1
CDR3nt: TGCGCCAGCAGCTTGGCAGGGGGTGAATCCGAGCAGTACTTC
CDR3aa: CASSLAGGESEQYF

v_gene: TRBV5-1
abundance: .
j_gene: TRBJ2-3
d_gene: .
CDR3nt: TGCGCCAGCAACTACGCACTGGATAATACGCAGTATTTT
CDR3aa: CASNYALDNTQYF

v_gene: TRBV6-1
abundance: many
j_gene: TRBJ2-1
d_gene: TRBD1
CDR3nt: TGTGCCAGCAGTAAAGGACCACAGGGGAACAATGAGCAGTTCTTC
CDR3aa: CASSKGPQGNNEQFF

v_gene: TRBV5-4
abundance: .
j_gene: TRBJ2-1
d_gene: .
CDR3nt: TGTGCCAGCAGTCCCGAGGGCAGGGGTAATGGCAGTGAGCAGTTCTTC
CDR3aa: CASSPEGRGNGSEQFF

v_gene: TRBV7-2
abundance: .
j_gene: TRBJ2-7
d_gene: .
CDR3nt: TGTGCCAGCAGCCCCGCGGGACCCTACTACGAGCAGTACTTC
CDR3aa: CASSPAGPYYEQYF

v_gene: TRBV30
abundance: few
j_gene: TRBJ1-5
d_gene: .
CDR3nt: TGTGCCTGGAGTGTCCCGGGGCCTGGGGGCAATCAGCCCCAGCATTTT
CDR3aa: CAWSVPGPGGNQPQHF

v_gene: TRBV6-2/TRBV6-3
abundance: few
j_gene: TRBJ2-1
d_gene: TRBD2
CDR3nt: TGTGCCAGCAAGGTCGCAGGGGAAAGACTAGCGGGAGGGGTCAATGAGCAGTTCTTC
CDR3aa: CASKVAGERLAGGVNEQFF

v_gene: TRBV7-9
abundance: few
j_gene: TRBJ2-7
d_gene: .
CDR3nt: TGTGCCAGCAGCTCCCCTGAAAGGGGGGCGTACGAGCAGTACTTC
CDR3aa: CASSSPERGAYEQYF

v_gene: TRBV5-5
abundance: .
j_gene: TRBJ2-1
d_gene: .
CDR3nt: TGTGCCAGCAGCCTGGACTACTTCTACAATGAGCAGTTCTTC
CDR3aa: CASSLDYFYNEQFF

v_gene: TRBV6-5
abundance: .
j_gene: TRBJ2-5
d_gene: TRBD2
CDR3nt: TGTGCCAGCAGTTACGGAGCTAGCGGGAGATTTGGGGAGACCAAGTACTTC
CDR3aa: CASSYGASGRFGETKYF

v_gene: TRBV6-1
abundance: .
j_gene: TRBJ2-6
d_gene: .
CDR3nt: TGTGCCAGGAGTGGGAGGGCAGGGGAGAGTGGGGCCAACGTCCTGACTTTC
CDR3aa: CARSGRAGESGANVLTF

v_gene: TRBV5-1
abundance: many
j_gene: TRBJ2-5
d_gene: TRBD1
CDR3nt: TGCGCCAGCAGCCCCGGGACAGGGGAGACCCAGTACTTC
CDR3aa: CASSPGTGETQYF

v_gene: TRBV11-1
abundance: many
j_gene: TRBJ2-5
d_gene: TRBD2
CDR3nt: TGTGCCAGCAGCCGCAACATAGCGGGAGAGACCCAGTACTTC
CDR3aa: CASSRNIAGETQYF

v_gene: TRBV14
abundance: .
j_gene: TRBJ2-1
d_gene: .
CDR3nt: TGTGTTAGCAGCCAAGGAGTCTCTTCTTGGAATGAGCAGTTCTTC
CDR3aa: CVSSQGVSSWNEQFF

v_gene: TRBV29-1
abundance: .
j_gene: TRBJ1-1
d_gene: .
CDR3nt: TGCAGCGTTGCCTCTGGTTGGGCAATGAACACTGAAACTTTCTTT
CDR3aa: CSVASGWAMNTETFF

v_gene: TRBV29-1
abundance: .
j_gene: TRBJ1-1
d_gene: .
CDR3nt: TGTGGCGTTGATCCGGACACTGAAGCTTTCTTT
CDR3aa: CGVDPDTEAFF

v_gene: TRBV4-2
abundance: many
j_gene: TRBJ1-2
d_gene: .
CDR3nt: TGTGCCAGCAGCCAGACAGCAACTTTGGATGGCTACACCTTC
CDR3aa: CASSQTATLDGYTF

v_gene: TRBV5-6
abundance: .
j_gene: TRBJ1-1
d_gene: TRBD1
CDR3nt: TGTGCCAGCAGCCGGGACAGGATCTACACTGAAGTTTTCTTT
CDR3aa: CASSRDRIYTEVFF

v_gene: TRBV14
abundance: .
j_gene: TRBJ2-3
d_gene: .
CDR3nt: TGTGCCAGCAGCCAAGATAGTTGGCGGTTAAGCACAGATACGCTGTATTTT
CDR3aa: CASSQDSWRLSTDTLYF

v_gene: TRBV5-1
abundance: .
j_gene: TRBJ1-1
d_gene: .
CDR3nt: TGCGTCAGCAGCTTGGCTGTGGGGGTGAACACTGAAGCTTTCTTT
CDR3aa: CVSSLAVGVNTEAFF

v_gene: TRBV6-2/TRBV6-3
abundance: many
j_gene: TRBJ2-2
d_gene: TRBD2
CDR3nt: TGTGCCAGCAGTCGATCAGCGGGAGAAGCCGGGGAGCTGTTTTTT
CDR3aa: CASSRSAGEAGELFF

v_gene: TRBV4-1
abundance: many
j_gene: TRBJ2-7
d_gene: .
CDR3nt: TGCGCCAGCAGTTGGACGGGGGACGGAGCCTACGAGCAGTACTTC
CDR3aa: CASSWTGDGAYEQYF

v_gene: TRBV25-1
abundance: .
j_gene: TRBJ2-7
d_gene: TRBD2
CDR3nt: TGTGCCAACTGGACGGGGACTAGAACGTACTACGAGCAGTACTTC
CDR3aa: CANWTGTRTYYEQYF

v_gene: TRBV5-4
abundance: many
j_gene: TRBJ2-7
d_gene: TRBD2
CDR3nt: TGTGCCAGCAGCTCCACACTAGCGGGAGCCGGGGACTACGAGCAGTACTTC
CDR3aa: CASSSTLAGAGDYEQYF

v_gene: TRBV28
abundance: .
j_gene: TRBJ2-7
d_gene: TRBD2
CDR3nt: TGTGCCAGCAGTTTAGGCGGGAGTTCCTACGAGCAGCACTTC
CDR3aa: CASSLGGSSYEQHF

v_gene: TRBV2
abundance: .
j_gene: TRBJ1-5
d_gene: .
CDR3nt: TGTGCCAGCTCCATTCAATCCCGCCAGCCCCAGCATTTT
CDR3aa: CASSIQSRQPQHF

v_gene: TRBV19
abundance: .
j_gene: TRBJ2-3
d_gene: .
CDR3nt: TGTGCCAGTAGTCAGGGTGGTCCAGATACGCAGTATTTT
CDR3aa: CASSQGGPDTQYF

v_gene: TRBV6-5
abundance: .
j_gene: TRBJ2-3
d_gene: .
CDR3nt: TGTGCCATCGATCGCGGATTAGAGGAAGTTACGCAGTATTTT
CDR3aa: CAIDRGLEEVTQYF

v_gene: TRBV29-1
abundance: .
j_gene: TRBJ2-2
d_gene: .
CDR3nt: TGCTGCGCTCTTACTAACGGGGCGAACACCGGGGACCTGTTTTTT
CDR3aa: CCALTNGANTGDLFF

v_gene: TRBV14
abundance: .
j_gene: TRBJ2-7
d_gene: .
CDR3nt: TGTGCCAGCAGTCAATCCTTTGAGGGAGGACGGTCTCGGAACACGACCTACGAGCAGTACTTC
CDR3aa: CASSQSFEGGRSRNTTYEQYF

v_gene: TRBV28
abundance: few
j_gene: TRBJ2-1
d_gene: TRBD2
CDR3nt: TGTGCCAGCACTCGGGGGGGAGAAGCGAATGAGCAGTTCTTC
CDR3aa: CASTRGGEANEQFF

v_gene: TRBV28
abundance: .
j_gene: TRBJ1-4
d_gene: TRBD1
CDR3nt: TGTGCCAGCACCCCTCTTTCGACAGGGAATGAAAAACTGTTTTTT
CDR3aa: CASTPLSTGNEKLFF

v_gene: TRBV6-2/TRBV6-3
abundance: many
j_gene: TRBJ2-3
d_gene: TRBD1
CDR3nt: TGTGCCAGCAGATCCGGGACAGGCTACACAGATACGCAGTATTTT
CDR3aa: CASRSGTGYTDTQYF

v_gene: TRBV30
abundance: .
j_gene: TRBJ2-1
d_gene: .
CDR3nt: TGTGCCTGGTCCGGCGGGCACTACAATGAGCAGTTCTTC
CDR3aa: CAWSGGHYNEQFF

v_gene: TRBV30
abundance: .
j_gene: TRBJ2-3
d_gene: .
CDR3nt: TGTGCCTGGGCCCCCGGAGATACGCAGTATTTT
CDR3aa: CAWAPGDTQYF